This T cell receptor beta chain was identified in a study of blood T cell repertoires in COVID-19 (TCRdb year 2020). The study in broad terms: The collaborator samples originated in the United States, Italy and Spain and spanned the acute and convalescent phases of COVID-19. The samples were drawn from the first 160 participants of the ongoing ImmuneRACE study and from more than 1,000 subjects provided by 6 global collaborators. Where HLA class I and class II types were available, the types were taken from metadata supplied by the sample provider, not from assay-based typing. The sample metadata nearly always contained a de-identified subject ID, COVID-19 status, age in years and sex. The dataset comprised deeply sampled blood TCRbeta repertoires from subjects exposed to, actively infected with, or recovered from COVID-19. The repertoires were released in a freely available public database meant as a resource for research on the immune response to SARS-CoV-2. The prospective study material was composed of cDNA or gDNA derived from T cells, B-cell-depleted T cells, or PBMCs.

TCRbeta CDR3 regions were amplified from genomic DNA using the immunoSEQ Assay, a bias-controlled multiplex PCR. Concerning the study's data processing: Nucleated cell counts per sample were estimated from amplification of reference gene primers within the assay. Sequence reads were collapsed and filtered to measure the absolute abundance of every unique TCRbeta CDR3 rearrangement. For each sample, productive Simpson clonality was calculated as the square root of Simpson's diversity index across productive rearrangements. What TCRdb holds here is the immuneACCESS table cut down to in-frame rearrangements. Part of the clones is not present; checked against another copy, under half of the missing clones reflect an unresolved V gene, and the others are unexplained. V, J and clone size were drawn from that table, and D and trimming were deduced from the DNA. The sample table contains about 220,000 clones; only one count was recorded for around 82% of them. The top ten clones comprise around 3.3% of the sample.

Collaborating institutions collected whole blood in K2EDTA tubes following their own protocols. Collaborator samples were shipped for TCRbeta analysis as frozen whole blood, isolated PBMCs, or DNA extracted from either sample type. In the case of this clone: The clone's antigen remains unknown. No base quality values were provided; no much bigger clone lies one nucleotide off.

The germline V gene (reference sequence) specifies LNHNV as CDR1 and YYDKDF as CDR2. For this chain, trimming is 5 bases at the V end and 9 bases at the J end, and the number of junction bases without a gene match is 10. Spanning cysteine to phenylalanine, the CDR3 consists of 15 amino acids. Just CDR3 DNA is preserved here, 45 bases in frame from base 1. Paper-wide results and their limitations: How much clinical and demographic metadata was included differed by source and by participant, and the metadata was provided uncurated.

The sequence is built from TRBV15 and TRBJ1-6; 7 middle bases align to TRBD1. The receptor was isolated from a woman older than 75 with acute or convalescent COVID-19. Sequencing was carried out using peripheral blood. Read as DNA, the sequence is TGTGCCACCAGCCCGGGTAGGGGGCGGTCTTCACCCCTCCACTTT. This translates into CATSPGRGRSSPLHF. The full variable domain, completed from the reference TRBV15 and TRBJ1-6 proteins outside the CDR3, reads DAMVIQNPRYQVTQFGKPVTLSCSQTLNHNVMYWYQQKSSQAPKLLFHYYDKDFNNEADTPDNFQSRRPNTSFCFLDIRSPGLGDTAMYLCATSPGRGRSSPLHFGNGTRLTVT.